This T cell receptor beta chain was sequenced for a study of blood T cells in healthy people across ages. General study points: Donor CMV infection status was unknown, possibly confounding age-related changes in expanded clonotypes.

The donors, aged 6 to 90, were healthy Caucasians from Russia. The CDR3 is made up of 13 amino acids. V was pared by 1 base and J by 5 bases, with 9 bases between. Germline loops: CDR1 PRHDT, CDR2 FYEKMQ (reference sequence). For this clonotype: Its specificity is not known.

Primed by a sample-barcoded 5' primer and a J-beta primer mix, a second PCR proceeded for about 7 to 11 cycles. TCRdb called the 5' RACE reads again in MiXCR, with one record for every CDR3 protein. The sample contains under 750,000 distinct CDR3 sequences, 40% to 50% of which appear only once. Input material: blood. This clonotype was sampled from a man older than 75 in good health. V is TRBV13 and J is TRBJ2-7, with TRBD1 as a possible D gene (6 bases). CDR3 sequence: CASSLDRDNEQYF. The CDR3 nucleotides are TGTGCCAGCAGCTTAGACAGGGATAACGAGCAGTACTTC.